A selection of T cell receptor beta chains follows, all from one sample in a study of regulatory T cells in long-lasting Graves disease. Using its own MiXCR run on the multiplex PCR reads, TCRdb lists one record per CDR3 protein. The table has around 470,000 distinct CDR3 sequences, roughly 15% seen once. These data were likewise used in another study, on T cells in Graves' hyperthyroidism and ophthalmopathy.

The sample consisted of peripheral blood mononuclear cells (PBMCs), taken at new diagnosis, from a patient treated with antithyroid drugs. Every receptor here comes from a woman between 45 and 60 years old with Graves disease. CDR3s include the opening cysteine and the closing phenylalanine or tryptophan. The D gene is left open where the match is weak. Not every row has a clone size; where given, it reads once, few, many or a size class.

>TRBJ2-1|TRBV18|-|-
TGTGCCAGCTCACCCCCCTTAAATCCGGTTTGGGGGGAGCAGTTCTTC
CASSPPLNPVWGEQFF
>TRBJ2-7|TRBV6-2/TRBV6-3|-|few
TGTGCCAGCACCAACGAGGGGACTTACGAGCAGTACTTC
CASTNEGTYEQYF
>TRBJ2-1|TRBV5-1|TRBD1|many
TGCGCCAGCAGCTTGAATGAGGACAGGACAAATGAGCAGTTCTTC
CASSLNEDRTNEQFF
>TRBJ1-1|TRBV28|TRBD1|many
TGTGCCAGCAGTTTAGGGACAGGGTCCCTTAGTCAAGAAGCTTTCTTT
CASSLGTGSLSQEAFF
>TRBJ2-5|TRBV12-3/TRBV12-4|-|many
TGTGCCAGCAGTTTAAATTACGGAGGAACGCGCCAAGAGACCCAGTACTTC
CASSLNYGGTRQETQYF
>TRBJ2-7|TRBV29-1|-|many
TGCAGCGTTGAAGGGGCCGGCAACTCCTACGAGCAGTACTTC
CSVEGAGNSYEQYF
>TRBJ1-3|TRBV18|-|-
TGTGCCAGCTCACCGGACGCCAGGGGTGGAAACACCATATATTTT
CASSPDARGGNTIYF
>TRBJ1-2|TRBV7-9|TRBD1|-
TGTGCCAGCAGCGACACCCGGACAGGGAACTATGGCTACACCTTC
CASSDTRTGNYGYTF
>TRBJ2-7|TRBV28|-|many
TGTGCCAGCAGTTTGGTGGAGGGGATCCACGAGCAGTACTTC
CASSLVEGIHEQYF
>TRBJ2-5|TRBV18|-|-
TGTGCCAGCTCCTCCGGGGCCCAAGAGACCCAGTACTTC
CASSSGAQETQYF
>TRBJ1-2|TRBV7-9|-|few
TGTGCCAGCAGCCTCTCGGGTGGAGACTATGGCTACACCTTC
CASSLSGGDYGYTF
>TRBJ2-2|TRBV4-1|TRBD2|few
TGCGCCAGCAGCCTATCGGGACTAGCGGGAGGGCCTGGCACCGGGGAGCTGTTTTTT
CASSLSGLAGGPGTGELFF
>TRBJ2-7|TRBV12-3/TRBV12-4|-|many
TGTGCCAGCAGCCCAGCGTCTTTCTACGAGCAGTACTTC
CASSPASFYEQYF
>TRBJ2-1|TRBV20-1|TRBD2|-
TGCAGTGCTAGAGGGATCCAAGCGGGAGGGCGGAATGAGCAGTTCTTC
CSARGIQAGGRNEQFF
>TRBJ2-5|TRBV13|TRBD2|few
TGTGCCAGCAGCCCAGGACTAGCGAAAGAGACCCAGTACTTC
CASSPGLAKETQYF
>TRBJ2-3|TRBV24-1|TRBD2|-
TGTGCCACCAGTGATAGCGGGAGTGATGGAGATACGCAGTATTTT
CATSDSGSDGDTQYF
>TRBJ2-1|TRBV5-1|-|many
TGCGCCAGCCTTGGAGGGGACCACAATGAGCAGTTCTTC
CASLGGDHNEQFF
>TRBJ2-7|TRBV7-9|-|-
TGTGCCAGCAGCTCTCTCTCGGGAGTCTACGAGCAGTACTTC
CASSSLSGVYEQYF
>TRBJ2-1|TRBV7-9|TRBD1|few
TGTGCCAGCAGCCTAGGACAGGACAATGAGCAGTTCTTC
CASSLGQDNEQFF
>TRBJ1-3|TRBV10-2|TRBD1|few
TGCGCCAGCAGTAGACAGGGGGCTAACACCATATATTTT
CASSRQGANTIYF
>TRBJ2-1|TRBV12-3/TRBV12-4|-|many
TGTGCCAGCATGGGTGGAAATGAGCAGTTCTTC
CASMGGNEQFF
>TRBJ2-5|TRBV6-9|TRBD2|many
TGTGCCAGCAGTTACGATAGGAGAAGCGGGAGGAAAGAGACCCAGTACTTC
CASSYDRRSGRKETQYF
>TRBJ1-2|TRBV19|-|once
TGTGCCAGTTGGCGTGGAGGTACCGAGGTCTATGGCTACACCTTC
CASWRGGTEVYGYTF
>TRBJ1-5|TRBV6-5|-|many
TGTGCCAGCAGTTACTCGAGGTTCGGTGACAGAGAAAGTCAGCCCCAGCATTTT
CASSYSRFGDRESQPQHF
>TRBJ2-1|TRBV3-1|-|-
TGTGCCAGCAGCCAAGATCTCCTAGACCGTGAGCAGTTCTTC
CASSQDLLDREQFF
>TRBJ2-1|TRBV9|TRBD2|-
TGTGCCAGCAGCGTAGAGGGAGGGAGGTTCCGAAATGAGCAGTTCTTC
CASSVEGGRFRNEQFF
>TRBJ2-7|TRBV5-1|TRBD2|many
TGCGCCAGCAGCTTAACGGGACTAGCGGGAAGTCGAGAGCAGTACTTC
CASSLTGLAGSREQYF
>TRBJ2-2|TRBV7-3|-|-
TGTGCCAGTCAGGGGGGTGCGGAGCTGTTTTTT
CASQGGAELFF
>TRBJ2-7|TRBV7-8|-|-
TGTGCCAGCAGCTCCCGGGACTTC
CASSSRDF
>TRBJ2-1|TRBV5-1|-|many
TGTGCCAGCAGCTTAGGTCAGCGCAATGAGCAGTTCTTC
CASSLGQRNEQFF